A single T cell receptor beta chain is shown here with its context. Its antigen specificity is not known. No much larger clonotype is one base removed from it; base qualities were not supplied. What the time point label conveys for this sample: patch test 1, 2 weeks after DPC sensitization. What this sample's treatment or condition label stands for: therapeutic diphenylcyclopropenone sensitization with weekly scalp DPC. Blood at each patch-test visit was drawn before the patch test was applied. To be eligible, patients had to be aged 18 to 70, diagnosed with alopecia and judged suitable for DPC therapy, while pregnant patients were excluded. Total RNA was extracted from unfractionated whole blood collected in Tempus Blood RNA tubes. This entry is derived from a study of human T cells and chemical hapten exposure (dated by TCRdb to the early 2020s). About the study as a whole: For sensitization, 2% DPC in acetone was applied to an approximately 2 cm by approximately 2 cm area of upper inner arm skin. Weekly therapeutic DPC doses were additionally applied to the scalp of patients throughout the approximately 24-week study period. Alopecia areata with under or over 50% scalp involvement, alopecia totalis and alopecia universalis were represented in the patient cohort, which was mostly female. Blood was sampled from patients pre-sensitization (week 0) and at 2, 6 and about 24 weeks after DPC sensitization. Blood for TCR sequencing was provided by twenty-nine alopecia patients at one to four time points (pre-sensitization, 2, 6 and 24 weeks). Peripheral blood TCR repertoire changes were tracked in vivo in alopecia patients during primary and secondary sensitization to the hapten diphenylcyclopropenone (DPC). Libraries were pooled for sequencing, and variation in per-sample TCR yields was attributed mainly to small differences in library volumes within the pool. Patch tests used Finn chambers with 0.01% DPC on the upper back, scored after 6 days by International Contact Dermatitis Research Group standards. Points the paper makes about the study in general: Compared with pre-sensitization or healthy control sets, expanded TCRs formed significantly more large CDR3 similarity clusters, which is consistent with antigen-driven responses. Repeated subsampling changed both the strength of the expansion versus patch-test correlation and the threshold at which that correlation became significant. The number of TCRs above 1 in 1000 frequency did not change with DPC sensitization; there was no evidence of global repertoire structure alterations. Patch test score correlated positively with the number of PT1 expanded TCRs, reaching significance at thresholds 8, 16 and 32 but not at 4. Because all patients had alopecia, a presumed autoimmune disease, the immune response of the patients might differ from that of healthy individuals.

The library relied on RACE. The listed sequencing device is NextSeq 500. During library preparation, unique molecular identifiers were attached to individual cDNA molecules so that TCRs could be counted in a quantitative, reproducible way. Both TCR alpha and TCR beta chains were sequenced from each blood RNA sample. Concerning the study's data processing: Samples had a median of roughly 87,000 TCRs, with a range from about 20,000 to 690,600. V, J and CDR3 annotation of the TCR reads was carried out using the Decombinator software suite. Every sample was subsampled to the same number of TCRs (28,000) for the PS versus PT1 abundance plots. Expanded TCRs were defined as absent before sensitization and observed at least eight times at the 2-week time point. In-frame beta chains were kept once TCRdb had trimmed the public reads at Q25 with fastp and called clones with MiXCR. Each entry is one CDR3 protein sequence, shown with its most common DNA and genes. For this entry, the V and J calls and clone size follow TCRdb and not the study's own pipeline. The sample table lists just under 350,000 distinct CDR3 sequences, approximately 6.3% of them with a count of one. 7% to 10% of the sample rests with the top ten.

Trimming costs V 8 bases and J 6 bases, and their ends lie 17 bases apart. From cysteine to phenylalanine, the CDR3 is 14 amino acids long. Kept here is only the CDR3 DNA, which spans 42 bases and is read in frame from base 1. Sequenced material: whole blood, taken in connection with sensitization to the hapten diphenylcyclopropenone (DPC). Rearrangement joined TRBV12-3 or TRBV12-4 to TRBJ1-5; TRBD1 could be the D gene, as 6 bases match. This TCR was recovered from a woman aged 18-30 years with alopecia areata. Some clones in this sample may be carry-over from other donors' samples. The CDR3 region: CASSYTGRVQPQHF. The sequenced DNA is TGTGCCAGCTCATATACAGGGAGGGTTCAGCCCCAGCATTTT.